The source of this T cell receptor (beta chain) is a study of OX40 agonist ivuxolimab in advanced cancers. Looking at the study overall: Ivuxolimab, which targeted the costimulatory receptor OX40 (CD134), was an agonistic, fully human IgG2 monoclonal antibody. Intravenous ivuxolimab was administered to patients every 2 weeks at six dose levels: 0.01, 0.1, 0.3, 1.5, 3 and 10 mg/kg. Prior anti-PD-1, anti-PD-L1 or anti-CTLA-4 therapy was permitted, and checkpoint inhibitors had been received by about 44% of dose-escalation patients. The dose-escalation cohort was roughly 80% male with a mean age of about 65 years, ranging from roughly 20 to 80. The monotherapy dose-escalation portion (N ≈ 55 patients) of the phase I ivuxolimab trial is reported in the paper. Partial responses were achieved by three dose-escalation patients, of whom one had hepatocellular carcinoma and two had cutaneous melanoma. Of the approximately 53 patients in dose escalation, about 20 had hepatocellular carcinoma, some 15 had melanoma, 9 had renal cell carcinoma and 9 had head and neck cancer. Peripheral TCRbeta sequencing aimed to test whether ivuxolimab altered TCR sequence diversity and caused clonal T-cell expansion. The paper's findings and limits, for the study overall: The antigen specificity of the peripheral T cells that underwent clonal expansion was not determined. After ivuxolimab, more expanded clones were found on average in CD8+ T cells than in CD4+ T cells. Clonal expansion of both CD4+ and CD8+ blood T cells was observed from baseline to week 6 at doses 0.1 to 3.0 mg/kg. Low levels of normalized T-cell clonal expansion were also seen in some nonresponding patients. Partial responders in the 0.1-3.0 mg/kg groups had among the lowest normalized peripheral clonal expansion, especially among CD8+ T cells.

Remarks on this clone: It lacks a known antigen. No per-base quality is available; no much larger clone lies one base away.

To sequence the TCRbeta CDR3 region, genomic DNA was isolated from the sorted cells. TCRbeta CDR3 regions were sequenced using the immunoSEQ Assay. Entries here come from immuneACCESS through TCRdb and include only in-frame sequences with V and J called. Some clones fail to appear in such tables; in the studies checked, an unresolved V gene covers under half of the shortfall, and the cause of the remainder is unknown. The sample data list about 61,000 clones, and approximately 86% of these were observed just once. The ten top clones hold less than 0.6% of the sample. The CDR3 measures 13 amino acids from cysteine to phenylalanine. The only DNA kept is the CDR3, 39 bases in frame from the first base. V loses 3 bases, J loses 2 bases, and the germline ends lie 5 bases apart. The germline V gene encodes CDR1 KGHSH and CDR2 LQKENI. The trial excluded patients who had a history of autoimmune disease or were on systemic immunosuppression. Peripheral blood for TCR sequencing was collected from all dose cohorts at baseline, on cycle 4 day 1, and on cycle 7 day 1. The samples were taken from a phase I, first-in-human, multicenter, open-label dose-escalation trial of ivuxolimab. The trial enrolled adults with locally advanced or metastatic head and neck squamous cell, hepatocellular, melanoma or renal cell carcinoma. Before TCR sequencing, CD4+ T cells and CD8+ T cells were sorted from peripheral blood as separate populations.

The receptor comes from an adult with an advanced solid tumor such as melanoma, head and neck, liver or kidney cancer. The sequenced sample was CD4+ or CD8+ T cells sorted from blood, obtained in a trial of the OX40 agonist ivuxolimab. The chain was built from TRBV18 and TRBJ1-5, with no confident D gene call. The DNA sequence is TGTGCCAGCTCACCTTCAGGCAATCAGCCCCAGCATTTT. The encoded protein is CASSPSGNQPQHF.